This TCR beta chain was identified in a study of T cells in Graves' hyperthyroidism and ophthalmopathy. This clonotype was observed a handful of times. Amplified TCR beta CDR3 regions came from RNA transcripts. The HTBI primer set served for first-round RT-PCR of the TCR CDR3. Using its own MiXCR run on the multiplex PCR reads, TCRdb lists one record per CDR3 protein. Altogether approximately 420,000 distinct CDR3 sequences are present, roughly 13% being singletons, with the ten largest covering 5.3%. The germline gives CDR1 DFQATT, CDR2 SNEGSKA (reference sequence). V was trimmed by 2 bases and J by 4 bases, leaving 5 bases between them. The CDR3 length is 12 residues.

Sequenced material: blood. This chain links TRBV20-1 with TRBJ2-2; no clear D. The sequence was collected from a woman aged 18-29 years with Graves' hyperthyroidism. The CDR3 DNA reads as TGCAGTGCTAGACGCGGCACCGGGGAGCTGTTTTTT. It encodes CSARRGTGELFF.